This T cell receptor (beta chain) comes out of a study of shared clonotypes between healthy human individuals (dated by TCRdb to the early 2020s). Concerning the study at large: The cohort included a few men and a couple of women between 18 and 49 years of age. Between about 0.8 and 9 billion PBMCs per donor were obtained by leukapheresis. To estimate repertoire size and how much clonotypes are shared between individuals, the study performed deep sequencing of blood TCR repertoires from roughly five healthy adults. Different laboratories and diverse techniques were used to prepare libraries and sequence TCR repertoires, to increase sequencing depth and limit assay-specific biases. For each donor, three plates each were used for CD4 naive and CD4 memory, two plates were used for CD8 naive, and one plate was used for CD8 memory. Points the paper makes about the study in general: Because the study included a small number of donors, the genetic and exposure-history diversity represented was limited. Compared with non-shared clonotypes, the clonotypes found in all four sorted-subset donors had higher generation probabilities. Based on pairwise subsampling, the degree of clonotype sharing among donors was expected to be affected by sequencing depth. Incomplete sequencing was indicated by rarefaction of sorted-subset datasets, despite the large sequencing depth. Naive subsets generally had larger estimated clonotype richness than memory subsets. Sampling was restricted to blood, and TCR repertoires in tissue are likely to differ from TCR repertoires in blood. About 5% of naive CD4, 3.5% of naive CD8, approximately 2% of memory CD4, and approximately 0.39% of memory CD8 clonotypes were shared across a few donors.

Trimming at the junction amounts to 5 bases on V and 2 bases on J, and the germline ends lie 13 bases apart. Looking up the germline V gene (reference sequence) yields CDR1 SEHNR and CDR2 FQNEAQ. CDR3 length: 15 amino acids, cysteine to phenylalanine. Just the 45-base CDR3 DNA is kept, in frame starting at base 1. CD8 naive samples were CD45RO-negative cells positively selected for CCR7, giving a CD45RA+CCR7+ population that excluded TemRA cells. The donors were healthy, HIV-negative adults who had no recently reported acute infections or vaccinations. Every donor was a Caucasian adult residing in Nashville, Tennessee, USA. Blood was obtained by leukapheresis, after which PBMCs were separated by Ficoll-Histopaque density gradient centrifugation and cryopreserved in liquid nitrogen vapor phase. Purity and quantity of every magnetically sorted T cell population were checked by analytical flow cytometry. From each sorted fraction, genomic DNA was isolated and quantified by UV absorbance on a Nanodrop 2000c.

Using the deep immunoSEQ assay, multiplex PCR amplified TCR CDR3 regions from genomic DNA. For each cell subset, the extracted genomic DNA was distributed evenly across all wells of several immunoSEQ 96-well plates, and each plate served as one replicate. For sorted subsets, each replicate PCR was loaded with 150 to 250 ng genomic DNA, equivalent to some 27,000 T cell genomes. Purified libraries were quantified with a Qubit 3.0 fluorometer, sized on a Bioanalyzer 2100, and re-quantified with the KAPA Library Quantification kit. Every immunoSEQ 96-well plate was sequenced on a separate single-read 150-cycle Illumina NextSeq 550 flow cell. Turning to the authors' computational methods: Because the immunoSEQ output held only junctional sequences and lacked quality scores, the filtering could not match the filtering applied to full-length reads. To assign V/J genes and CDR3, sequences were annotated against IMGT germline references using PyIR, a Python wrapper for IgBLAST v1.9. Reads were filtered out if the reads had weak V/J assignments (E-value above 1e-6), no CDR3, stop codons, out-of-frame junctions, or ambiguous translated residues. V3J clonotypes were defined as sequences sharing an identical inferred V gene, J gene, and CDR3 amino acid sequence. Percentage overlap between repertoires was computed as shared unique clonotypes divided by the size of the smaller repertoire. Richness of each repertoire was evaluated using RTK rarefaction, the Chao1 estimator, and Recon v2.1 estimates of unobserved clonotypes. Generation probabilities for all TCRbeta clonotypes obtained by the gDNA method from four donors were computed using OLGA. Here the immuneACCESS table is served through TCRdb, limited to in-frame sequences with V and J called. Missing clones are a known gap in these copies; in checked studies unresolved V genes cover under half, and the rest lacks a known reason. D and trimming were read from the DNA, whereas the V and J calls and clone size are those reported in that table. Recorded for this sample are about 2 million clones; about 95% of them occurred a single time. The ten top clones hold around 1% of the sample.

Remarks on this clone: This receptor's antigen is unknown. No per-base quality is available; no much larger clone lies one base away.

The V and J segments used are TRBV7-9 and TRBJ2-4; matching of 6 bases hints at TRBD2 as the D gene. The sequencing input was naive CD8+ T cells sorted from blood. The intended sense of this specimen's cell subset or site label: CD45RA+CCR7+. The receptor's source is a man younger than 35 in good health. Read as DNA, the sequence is TGTGCCAGCAGCGATGGGGGACTCACCAAAAACATTCAGTACTTC. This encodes CASSDGGLTKNIQYF.